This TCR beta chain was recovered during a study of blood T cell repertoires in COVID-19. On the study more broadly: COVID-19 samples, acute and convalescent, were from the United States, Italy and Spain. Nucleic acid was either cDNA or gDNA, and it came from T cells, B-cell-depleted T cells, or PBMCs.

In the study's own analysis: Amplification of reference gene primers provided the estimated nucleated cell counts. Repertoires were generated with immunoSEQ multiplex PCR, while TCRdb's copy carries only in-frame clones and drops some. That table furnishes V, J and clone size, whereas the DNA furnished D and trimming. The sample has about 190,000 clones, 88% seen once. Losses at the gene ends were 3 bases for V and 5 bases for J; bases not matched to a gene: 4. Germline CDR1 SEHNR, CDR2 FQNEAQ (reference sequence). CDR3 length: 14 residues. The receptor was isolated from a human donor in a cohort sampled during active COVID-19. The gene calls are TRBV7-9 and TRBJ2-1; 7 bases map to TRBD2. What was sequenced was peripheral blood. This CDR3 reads CASSLRAGDNEQFF. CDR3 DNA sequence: TGTGCCAGCAGCTTGAGGGCGGGGGACAATGAGCAGTTCTTC. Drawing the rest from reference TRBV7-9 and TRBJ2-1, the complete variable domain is DTGVSQNPRHKITKRGQNVTFRCDPISEHNRLYWYRQTLGQGPEFLTYFQNEAQLEKSRLLSDRFSAERPKGSFSTLEIQRTEQGDSAMYLCASSLRAGDNEQFFGPGTRLTVL.